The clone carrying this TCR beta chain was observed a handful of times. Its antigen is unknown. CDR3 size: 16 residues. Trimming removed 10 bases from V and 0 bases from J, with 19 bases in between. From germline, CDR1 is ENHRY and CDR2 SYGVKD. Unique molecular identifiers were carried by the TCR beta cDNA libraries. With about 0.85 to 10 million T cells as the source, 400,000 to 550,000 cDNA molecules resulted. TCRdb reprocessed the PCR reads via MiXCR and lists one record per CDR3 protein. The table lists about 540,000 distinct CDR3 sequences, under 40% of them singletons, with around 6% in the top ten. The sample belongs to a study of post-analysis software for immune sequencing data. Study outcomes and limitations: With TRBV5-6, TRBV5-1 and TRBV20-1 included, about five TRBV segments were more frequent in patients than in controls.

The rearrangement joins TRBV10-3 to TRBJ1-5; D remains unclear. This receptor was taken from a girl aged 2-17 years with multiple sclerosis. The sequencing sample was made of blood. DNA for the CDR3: TGTGCCACCGCCGAACGGGGATTCGGTAGCAATCAGCCCCAGCATTTT. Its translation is CATAERGFGSNQPQHF.